One sample yielded the 20 T cell receptor beta chains listed below, sequenced in a study of control samples from healthy donors and cancer patients. Repertoires were generated with immunoSEQ multiplex PCR, while TCRdb's copy carries only in-frame clones and drops some. This sample has 100,000 or so clones, with 92% found just once. Sequencing was done on a sample of blood. All receptors come from a woman between 18 and 29 years old in good health.

The gene calls are TRBV28 and TRBJ2-7, with D perhaps TRBD2 (6 bases). Per germline, CDR1 MDHEN and CDR2 SYDVKM. The CDR3 contains 12 residues. V was clipped by 10 bases and J by 10 bases, with 20 bases between them. The CDR3 DNA sequence: TGTGCCACCTCAGTAGGGGACTCTTCACAGTACTTC. Protein: CATSVGDSSQYF.

The CDR3 sequence: CASTPTGSYGYTF. The CDR3, as DNA: TGTGCCAGCACCCCGACAGGGAGCTATGGCTACACCTTC. V is TRBV7-8 and J is TRBJ1-2; TRBD1 matches 7 bases. This CDR3 has 13 amino acids. Per germline, CDR1 SGHVS and CDR2 FQNEAQ. The V segment lost 7 bases and the J segment 4 bases; nucleotides outside the gene matches: 6. Combining the CDR3 with reference TRBV7-8 and TRBJ1-2 gives the whole variable domain GAGVSQSPRYKVAKRGQDVALRCDPISGHVSLFWYQQALGQGPEFLTYFQNEAQLDKSGLPSDRFFAERPEGSVSTLKIQRTQQEDSAVYLCASTPTGSYGYTFGSGTRLTVV.

The chain uses TRBV6-5 and TRBJ2-7; possibly TRBD1 or TRBD2 for D (5 bases each). The CDR3 runs to 11 residues. CDR1 MNHEY and CDR2 SVGAGI come from the germline V gene. The V end was cut by 2 bases, the J end by 6 bases, with 5 bases between. For the CDR3, the DNA is TGTGCCAGCAGTTACGGGGGCGAGCAGTACTTC. This translates into CASSYGGEQYF.

This clone was seen a handful of times. J is TRBJ1-1 and V is TRBV5-1; TRBD1 matches at 9 bases. J lost 7 bases, V lost 4 bases, and 8 bases had no gene match. The CDR3 length is 14 residues. CDR1 is SGHRS, CDR2 YFSETQ, per germline. CDR3 sequence: CASSGRTGVYEAFF. Written as DNA, the CDR3 is TGCGCCAGCAGCGGCCGGACAGGGGTGTATGAAGCTTTCTTT.

The chain employs TRBV28 and TRBJ2-7, with 9 bases matching TRBD1. Germline V gene sequence: CDR1 MDHEN, CDR2 SYDVKM. This CDR3 has 15 amino acids. After removal of 5 bases from V and 5 bases from J, the junction contained 10 bases not matched to a gene. CDR3 region: CASSTLGTGKHEQYF. Here the CDR3 DNA reads TGTGCCAGCAGTACGCTCGGGACAGGGAAACACGAGCAGTACTTC.

This sequence joins TRBV27 and TRBJ1-4; D is perhaps TRBD1 (5 bases). V shed 8 bases and J shed 5 bases, with 15 bases lying between them. The germline gives CDR1 MNHEY, CDR2 SMNVEV (reference sequence). This CDR3 has 14 amino acids. In DNA form, the CDR3 reads TGTGCCAGCTCGAAAGGGGCGGAGAATGAAAAACTGTTTTTT. Translated, it gives CASSKGAENEKLFF.

This sequence joins TRBV7-5 and TRBJ1-5; the D call in the table, TRBD1, was not verified against the DNA. TRBV7-5 is a pseudogene. The CDR3 loop spans 16 amino acids. Here the CDR3 DNA reads TGTGTCAGAAGCTTCGAGGAAGGACAGGGTGATCAGCCCCAGCATTTT. Protein: CVRSFEEGQGDQPQHF.

The chain is built from TRBV18 and TRBJ2-7; D call uncertain. CDR1 and CDR2 from the germline V gene are KGHSH and LQKENI. V was cut by 3 bases and J by 3 bases, with 3 bases left in between. The CDR3 is 11 residues long. The CDR3 protein is CASSPDYEQYF. The CDR3 DNA sequence: TGTGCCAGCTCACCCGACTACGAGCAGTACTTC.

This clone was recorded once. This chain uses TRBV18 with TRBJ2-1; no clear D. CDR1 is KGHSH, CDR2 LQKENI, per germline. V shed 3 bases and J shed 3 bases, with 9 bases lying between them. The CDR3 totals 14 residues. The CDR3 protein is CASSPLGSYNEQFF. CDR3 bases: TGTGCCAGCTCACCCTTGGGCAGCTACAATGAGCAGTTCTTC.

The V gene is TRBV12-3 or TRBV12-4, the J gene TRBJ2-1; D remains ambiguous. V lost 3 bases, J lost 4 bases, and 7 bases lay in between. This CDR3 has 13 amino acids. The CDR3 region has the DNA TGTGCCAGCAGTTTGGCAGATTACAATGAGCAGTTCTTC. Translated, it gives CASSLADYNEQFF.

A note on this clone: Other DNA sequences in this sample translate to the same CDR3. The rearrangement links TRBV30 to TRBJ1-1; D unclear. The germline CDR1 and CDR2 sequences are GTSNPN and SVGIG (reference sequence). Trimming removed 0 bases at V and 1 base at J, with 3 bases between. The CDR3 sequence is 12 residues long. This CDR3 is CAWSVGNTEAFF. The DNA for the CDR3 is TGTGCCTGGAGTGTTGGGAACACTGAAGCTTTCTTT.

J is TRBJ1-2 and V is TRBV6-2 or TRBV6-3, with 7 positions matching TRBD1. Per the germline V gene, CDR1 is MNHEY and CDR2 is SVGEGT. There are 14 residues in the CDR3. V lost 6 bases, J lost 6 bases, and 10 bases stayed unmatched. The CDR3 protein is CASSRPTGPNGYTF. CDR3 bases: TGTGCCAGCAGCCGACCGACAGGGCCGAATGGCTACACCTTC.

This chain links TRBV12-3 or TRBV12-4 with TRBJ1-1, with D perhaps matching TRBD1 (5 bases). CDR3 length: 11 amino acids. The V end was cut by 6 bases, the J end by 6 bases, with 8 bases between. The CDR3 reads CASSPGAEAFF. DNA for the CDR3: TGTGCCAGCAGCCCGGGGGCTGAAGCTTTCTTT.

V and J are TRBV28 and TRBJ2-3; TRBD1 aligns across 9 bases. The germline gives CDR1 MDHEN, CDR2 SYDVKM. This CDR3 region has 16 residues. V was clipped by 4 bases and J by 4 bases; unmatched bases: 9. The CDR3 is CASSSYGTGSPDTQYF. CDR3 DNA sequence: TGTGCCAGCAGTTCGTATGGGACAGGGTCCCCAGATACGCAGTATTTT.

The V gene is TRBV10-3, the J gene TRBJ2-3, with D unclear. The ends were cut back, 2 bases at V and 5 bases at J, with 8 bases in the middle. Germline assignment: CDR1 ENHRY and CDR2 SYGVKD. The CDR3 consists of 13 residues. This CDR3 reads CAISEGPQDTQYF. CDR3 bases: TGTGCCATCAGTGAGGGGCCCCAAGATACGCAGTATTTT.

The chain recombines TRBV24-1 with TRBJ1-6; TRBD1 aligns across 7 bases. The J segment lost 7 bases and the V segment lost 4 bases, leaving 6 bases of the junction unmatched. Germline lookup yields CDR1 KGHDR and CDR2 SFDVKD. The CDR3 contains 15 residues. CDR3 residues: CATSERDRLNSPLHF. For the CDR3, the DNA is TGTGCCACCAGTGAGCGGGACAGATTAAATTCACCCCTCCACTTT.

CDR3 DNA sequence: TGTGCCAGCATGGCCCGGCGGACATCCAGACTACTCCTCTCTGGAAACACCATATATTTT. It encodes CASMARRTSRLLLSGNTIYF. This chain uses TRBV27 with TRBJ1-3; tentatively, D is TRBD1 (5 bases). Deletions cut 7 bases from V and 0 bases from J, with 28 bases between. This CDR3 is built from 20 residues. The germline CDR1 and CDR2 sequences are MNHEY and SMNVEV (reference sequence).

The chain is built from TRBV3-1 (or the pseudogene TRBV3-2) and TRBJ1-1, with TRBD1 matching 7 bases. This CDR3 is built from 15 residues. The V gene end was trimmed by 2 bases and the J gene end by 0 bases; junction bases not matched to a gene: 3. The V gene's germline CDR1 is LGHDT and CDR2 YNNKEL (reference sequence). The CDR3 loop is CASSQIDRVNTEAFF. Here the CDR3 DNA reads TGTGCCAGCAGCCAAATTGACAGGGTGAACACTGAAGCTTTCTTT.

The rearrangement uses TRBV4-2 and TRBJ1-2; the D is unclear. Trimming stripped 6 bases from V and 7 bases from J, with 15 bases between. CDR1 and CDR2 from the germline V gene are LGHNA and YNFKEQ. The CDR3 length is 13 residues. The CDR3 DNA is TGTGCCAGCAGGCAGGCACCTTTGCCTGGCTACACCTTC. Protein: CASRQAPLPGYTF.

V and J are TRBV5-1 and TRBJ1-1; unclear D gene. CDR3 size: 15 residues. CDR1 SGHRS and CDR2 YFSETQ come from the germline V gene. The germline V and J ends were trimmed by 0 bases and 0 bases, with 9 bases remaining between them. The chain's CDR3 is CASSLGAGVNTEAFF. The CDR3 nucleotides are TGCGCCAGCAGCTTGGGGGCGGGAGTGAACACTGAAGCTTTCTTT.